A single sample gave rise to the 11 T cell receptor beta chains below, sequenced in a study of blood T cell repertoires in COVID-19. The data were produced by immunoSEQ multiplex PCR, yet TCRdb's version contains in-frame clones alone and is incomplete. Here the sample spans approximately 90,000 clones, 65% to 85% being singletons. Sequenced material: peripheral blood. All receptors derive from a man older than 75 with active or convalescent COVID-19.

This chain uses TRBV5-1 with TRBJ2-1; 8 positions match TRBD2. Unmatched junction bases numbered 7, after V lost 2 bases and J lost 3 bases. CDR3 length: 16 amino acids. CDR1 SGHRS and CDR2 YFSETQ come from the germline V gene. This chain's CDR3 is CASSFGERELYNEQFF. The CDR3 DNA is TGCGCCAGCAGCTTTGGGGAGCGGGAGCTCTACAATGAGCAGTTCTTC.

This clone was counted a few times. Written as DNA, the CDR3 is TGTGCCAGCAGTAACTTACAGGGGAACACAGATACGCAGTATTTT. Translating gives CASSNLQGNTDTQYF. The chain recombines TRBV27 with TRBJ2-3, with 7 bases matching TRBD1. Trimming took 5 bases from V and 2 from J; bases not matched to a gene: 7. The germline gives CDR1 MNHEY, CDR2 SMNVEV (reference sequence). The CDR3 runs to 15 residues.

The chain joins TRBV27 to TRBJ1-5, with D possibly matching TRBD1 (5 bases). Germline-derived CDR1 and CDR2 are MNHEY and SMNVEV (reference sequence). The V and J ends lost 5 bases and 8 bases respectively, with 19 bases between them. The CDR3 extends over 15 amino acids. CDR3 amino acids: CASSRAGSQGEPQHF. As DNA, the CDR3 is TGTGCCAGCAGTCGTGCAGGGTCGCAAGGGGAGCCCCAGCATTTT.

This rearrangement joins TRBV6-2 or TRBV6-3 to TRBJ1-5; D ambiguous. The CDR3 is made up of 15 amino acids. The V and J ends lost 2 bases and 2 bases respectively, with 10 bases between them. Germline V CDR1 and CDR2: MNHEY, SVGEGT. CDR3 sequence (DNA): TGTGCCAGCAGTTACATCCGGGGTGGCAATCAGCCCCAGCATTTT. This translates into CASSYIRGGNQPQHF.

This rearrangement joins TRBV7-2 to TRBJ1-2, with TRBD1 matching over 10 bases. CDR3 length equals 14 residues. From germline, CDR1 is SGHTA and CDR2 FQGNSA. V shed 3 bases, J shed 8 bases, and the junction held 6 bases outside the gene matches. Written as DNA, the CDR3 is TGTGCCAGCAGCTTGGTGACAGGGGGCGGGGGCTACACCTTC. This encodes CASSLVTGGGGYTF.

This clone was counted between two and nine times. The chain joins TRBV6-6 to TRBJ1-2; 7 positions agree with TRBD1. CDR3 length equals 14 residues. After removal of 2 bases from V and 4 bases from J, the junction contained 4 bases not matched to a gene. From germline, CDR1 is MNHNY and CDR2 SVGAGI (reference sequence). CDR3 DNA sequence: TGTGCCAGCAGTTACGGGGACAGCCGCTATGGCTACACCTTC. Protein sequence: CASSYGDSRYGYTF.

Comments on this clone: An end of the junction differs from the germline gene, which may be a read error. The V gene is TRBV7-7, the J gene TRBJ1-2; D gene uncertain. The CDR3 extends over 16 amino acids. Germline V gene lookup returns CDR1 SSHAT and CDR2 FNYEAQ (reference sequence). CDR3 region: CASSPLSAGGFYGYTF. As DNA, the CDR3 is TGTGCTAGCAGCCCCCTTTCCGCAGGAGGGTTTTATGGCTACACCTTC.

The V gene is TRBV28, the J gene TRBJ1-2; TRBD1 agrees at 9 bases. The CDR3 is made up of 14 amino acids. Germline V CDR1 and CDR2: MDHEN, SYDVKM. V gave up 5 bases and J gave up 3 bases; unmatched junction bases: 4. Here the CDR3 reads CASSPRTGDYGYTF. DNA of the CDR3: TGTGCCAGCAGTCCCCGGACAGGGGACTATGGCTACACCTTC.

This sequence joins TRBV18 and TRBJ2-4, with D tentatively TRBD1 (5 bases). This CDR3 spans 15 amino acids. In germline, CDR1 is KGHSH, CDR2 LQKENI. V was clipped by 2 bases and J by 3 bases, with 11 bases between them. CDR3 region: CASSPGVDSKNIQYF. The CDR3 DNA reads as TGTGCCAGCTCACCAGGGGTCGACAGCAAAAACATTCAGTACTTC.

This clone was observed a handful of times. This chain joins TRBV3-1 (or the pseudogene TRBV3-2) and TRBJ1-2; D gene ambiguous. Germline CDR1 reads LGHDT; CDR2 reads YNNKEL (reference sequence). The CDR3 is 14 residues long. V was clipped by 0 bases and J by 8 bases, with 13 bases between them. This CDR3 is CASSQDVRPQGYTF. The CDR3 nucleotides read TGTGCCAGCAGCCAAGATGTGCGGCCGCAGGGCTACACCTTC.

The chain joins TRBV10-3 to TRBJ1-6, with D hard to call. Trimming shortened V by 0 bases and J by 3 bases, and 6 bases separated the two germline ends. The CDR3 runs 15 residues. Germline values: CDR1 ENHRY, CDR2 SYGVKD. CDR3 nucleotide sequence: TGTGCCATCAGTGAGTCGGTCAGCTATAATTCACCCCTCCACTTT. Protein sequence: CAISESVSYNSPLHF.